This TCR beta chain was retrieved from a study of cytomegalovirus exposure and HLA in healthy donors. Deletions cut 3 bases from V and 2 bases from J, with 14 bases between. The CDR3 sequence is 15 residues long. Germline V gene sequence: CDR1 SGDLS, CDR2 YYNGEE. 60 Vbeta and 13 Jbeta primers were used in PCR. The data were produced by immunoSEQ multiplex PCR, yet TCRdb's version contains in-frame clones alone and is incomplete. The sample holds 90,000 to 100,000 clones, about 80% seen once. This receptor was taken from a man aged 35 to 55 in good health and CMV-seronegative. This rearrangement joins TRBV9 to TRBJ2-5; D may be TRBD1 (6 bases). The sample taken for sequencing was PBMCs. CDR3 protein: CASSEGDILQETQYF. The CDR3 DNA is TGTGCCAGCAGCGAGGGGGACATTTTACAAGAGACCCAGTACTTC.